The 27 T cell receptor beta chains below were found in one sample sequenced in a study of graft-versus-host responses after intestinal transplantation. TCRdb keeps only in-frame clones here, not all; method: immunoSEQ multiplex PCR. The sample yields roughly 18,000 clones, about 95% seen once. The input for sequencing was PBMCs, taken 23 days after intestinal transplant. The receptor source for this set is a human patient who received an intestinal transplant, so some T cells may come from the graft donor.

V and J are TRBV7-2 and TRBJ1-1; D is unresolved. Trimming took off 5 bases at V and 5 bases at J, with 3 bases between the two ends. Per the germline V gene, CDR1 is SGHTA and CDR2 is FQGNSA. CDR3 size: 10 residues. CDR3 bases: TGTGCCAGCAGCACTACTGAAGCTTTCTTT. Protein sequence: CASSTTEAFF.

The V and J genes are TRBV23-1 and TRBJ2-1; TRBD1 matches 8 bases. Being an ORF, TRBV23-1 has a function that is uncertain. The CDR3 sequence is 16 residues long. Trimming at V came to 8 bases and at J to 0 bases, leaving 9 bases not matched to a gene. CDR3 loop: CASGPGGESSYNEQFF. The CDR3 region has the DNA TGCGCCAGCGGCCCAGGGGGCGAGAGCTCCTACAATGAGCAGTTCTTC.

The gene calls are TRBV11-2 and TRBJ2-1; D is undetermined. The CDR3 spans 15 residues. Germline values: CDR1 SGHAT, CDR2 FQNNGV. V gave up 10 bases and J gave up 7 bases, with 23 bases separating them. Here the CDR3 reads CATNRPGLRTNEQFF. The CDR3 DNA follows: TGTGCCACGAATCGTCCTGGCCTCCGCACAAATGAGCAGTTCTTC. The variable domain in full, completed from reference TRBV11-2 and TRBJ2-1, reads EAGVAQSPRYKIIEKRQSVAFWCNPISGHATLYWYQQILGQGPKLLIQFQNNGVVDDSQLPKDRFSAERLKGVDSTLKIQPAKLEDSAVYLCATNRPGLRTNEQFFGPGTRLTVL.

The chain recombines TRBV28 with TRBJ2-5; TRBD2 agrees at 8 bases. The CDR3 is made up of 19 amino acids. The V and J ends lost 3 bases and 2 bases, in that order; junction bases with no gene match: 17. Germline V gives CDR1 MDHEN, CDR2 SYDVKM. CDR3 bases: TGTGCCAGCAGTTTTCCCGAACTTCTTGCGGGAGGACGACAAGAGACCCAGTACTTC. It specifies CASSFPELLAGGRQETQYF.

The chain joins TRBV28 to TRBJ2-3; TRBD2 is a possible D gene (5 bases). V was trimmed by 5 bases and J by 2 bases, leaving 14 bases between them. This CDR3 comprises 15 residues. Germline V gene data show CDR1 as MDHEN and CDR2 as SYDVKM. The CDR3 here is CASSRDGRPTDTQYF. The DNA for the CDR3 is TGTGCCAGCAGTCGGGATGGGAGACCCACAGATACGCAGTATTTT.

This chain joins TRBV4-1 and TRBJ1-6; no firm D call. The CDR3 is made up of 18 amino acids. Trimming left V 4 bases short and J 0 bases short, with 16 bases between. Germline assignment: CDR1 MGHRA and CDR2 YSYEKL. The CDR3 sequence is CASSPMSETSSYNSPLHF. The CDR3 bases are TGCGCCAGCAGCCCCATGTCCGAGACGAGCTCCTATAATTCACCCCTCCACTTT.

V usage is TRBV27 and J usage is TRBJ1-5; 9 bases are a match to TRBD1. The junction had 14 bases not matched to a gene; V was cut back by 4 bases and J by 7 bases. Germline V gives CDR1 MNHEY, CDR2 SMNVEV (reference sequence). The CDR3 contains 17 residues. The CDR3 DNA follows: TGTGCCAGCAGTTCCGGGACAGGGTCATTGTTGGGACAGCCCCAGCATTTT. Its protein is CASSSGTGSLLGQPQHF.

The CDR3 is CASSLEGRGPDTEAFF. The CDR3 bases are TGTGCCAGCAGCCTCGAGGGCAGGGGGCCGGACACTGAAGCTTTCTTT. This chain connects TRBV7-9 to TRBJ1-1; TRBD1 matches 8 bases. V lost 5 bases, J lost 3 bases, and 11 bases stayed unmatched. This CDR3 contains 16 residues. Germline V lookup: CDR1 SEHNR, CDR2 FQNEAQ (reference sequence).

The chain joins TRBV6-1 to TRBJ1-6, with unresolved D. Trimming shortened V by 8 bases and J by 7 bases, and 9 bases separated the two germline ends. Germline lookup yields CDR1 MNHNS and CDR2 SASEGT. The CDR3 extends over 12 amino acids. CDR3 nucleotides: TGTGCCAGCCGGACCCAAAATTCACCCCTCCACTTT. It encodes CASRTQNSPLHF.

The chain has TRBV19 and TRBJ2-5; D gene unclear. Trimming cost V 9 bases and J 2 bases, with 13 bases left between them. The V gene's germline CDR1 is LNHDA and CDR2 SQIVND (reference sequence). The CDR3 is 13 residues long. The CDR3 nucleotides read TGTGCCAGCCAGGACGTAGAACAAGAGACCCAGTACTTC. It translates to CASQDVEQETQYF.

The chain carries TRBV7-2 and TRBJ2-7; 8 bases fit TRBD1. This CDR3 region has 15 residues. V lost 5 bases, J lost 0 bases, and 6 bases stayed unmatched. Per the germline V gene, CDR1 is SGHTA and CDR2 is FQGNSA. CDR3 in amino acids: CASSRTGGFSYEQYF. The DNA for the CDR3 is TGTGCCAGCAGCCGCACAGGGGGTTTCTCCTACGAGCAGTACTTC. The whole variable domain, remainder taken from reference TRBV7-2 and TRBJ2-7, is GAGVSQSPSNKVTEKGKDVELRCDPISGHTALYWYRQSLGQGLEFLIYFQGNSAPDKSGLPSDRFSAERTGGSVSTLTIQRTQQEDSAVYLCASSRTGGFSYEQYFGPGTRLTVT.

J is TRBJ1-2 and V is TRBV10-2; D not resolved. This CDR3 region has 15 residues. Per germline, CDR1 WSHSY and CDR2 SAAADI. Trimming stripped 0 bases from V and 7 bases from J, with 15 bases between. CDR3 nucleotide sequence: TGCGCCAGCAGTGAGTCGCTCCGGGGAGCTACTGGCTACACCTTC. Its translation is CASSESLRGATGYTF.

CDR3 sequence: CASSVDRDRVNTEAFF. DNA of the CDR3: TGTGCCAGCAGCGTAGACCGGGACAGGGTGAACACTGAAGCTTTCTTT. The chain couples TRBV9 to TRBJ1-1; 9 nucleotides align to TRBD1. In germline, CDR1 is SGDLS, CDR2 YYNGEE. With 0 bases clipped from V and 0 bases from J, the junction kept 3 bases outside the gene matches. This CDR3 has 16 amino acids.

The chain carries TRBV29-1 and TRBJ1-1; D remains unclear. This CDR3 comprises 12 residues. With 4 bases removed from V and 5 bases from J, the gap between germline ends came to 11 bases. In germline, CDR1 is SQVTM, CDR2 ANQGSEA. CDR3 residues: CSVARGWTEAFF. CDR3 nucleotides: TGCAGCGTTGCGCGGGGTTGGACTGAAGCTTTCTTT.

This chain's CDR3 is CAISETSGRQIPPYEQYF. The DNA of the CDR3 is TGTGCCATCAGTGAAACTAGCGGGAGACAGATTCCCCCTTACGAGCAGTACTTC. This chain links TRBV10-3 with TRBJ2-7; 11 nucleotides agree with TRBD2. The CDR3 length is 18 residues. The germline gives CDR1 ENHRY, CDR2 SYGVKD. V dropped 3 bases and J dropped 4; count of bases not matched to a gene: 14.

V is TRBV9 and J is TRBJ2-7; 10 bases agree with TRBD1. The junction had 6 bases not matched to a gene; V was cut back by 4 bases and J by 5 bases. Germline CDR1 reads SGDLS; CDR2 reads YYNGEE. The CDR3 covers 14 residues. CDR3 in amino acids: CASSLGTGDDEQYF. The CDR3, as DNA: TGTGCCAGCAGCCTCGGGACAGGGGATGACGAGCAGTACTTC.

The chain links TRBV6-5 to TRBJ2-5, with D maybe TRBD2 (6 bases). V lost 0 bases, J lost 5 bases, and 10 bases lay in between. This CDR3 is 14 amino acids long. The germline gives CDR1 MNHEY, CDR2 SVGAGI. CDR3 nucleotides: TGTGCCAGCAGTTACTCCGGGGACTTCGAGACCCAGTACTTC. It translates to CASSYSGDFETQYF.

To note about this clone: Compared with germline, one end of the junction differs, possibly owing to a read error. V and J are TRBV27 and TRBJ2-3; perhaps D is TRBD1 or TRBD2 (5 bases each). This CDR3 contains 14 residues. Germline V gene lookup returns CDR1 MNHEY and CDR2 SMNVEV (reference sequence). CDR3 sequence (DNA): TGTGCCAGCAGTCCGTGGGGGAGCAAAGATACGCAGTATTTT. This gives the protein CASSPWGSKDTQYF.

Of note for this clone: At the DNA level, this CDR3 is encoded by other sequences in the same sample as well. CDR3 amino acids: CASSGGQGAGSETQYF. CDR3 coding DNA: TGTGCCAGCAGTGGGGGACAGGGGGCGGGTTCAGAGACCCAGTACTTC. The V gene is TRBV28, the J gene TRBJ2-5, with TRBD1 matching 12 bases. CDR3 length: 16 amino acids. Germline CDR1 reads MDHEN; CDR2 reads SYDVKM. The V segment lost 5 bases and the J segment 4 bases; nucleotides outside the gene matches: 8.

This chain joins TRBV2 and TRBJ2-7, with D perhaps TRBD1 (5 bases). V was shortened by 0 bases and J by 6 bases, with 9 bases between the two germline ends. Germline V gene data show CDR1 as SNHLY and CDR2 as FYNNEI. This CDR3 has 13 amino acids. The CDR3 sequence is CASSEARVGEQYF. The CDR3 coding sequence is TGTGCCAGCAGTGAAGCCAGGGTAGGCGAGCAGTACTTC. Drawing the rest from reference TRBV2 and TRBJ2-7, the complete variable domain is EPEVTQTPSHQVTQMGQEVILRCVPISNHLYFYWYRQILGQKVEFLVSFYNNEISEKSEIFDDQFSVERPDGSNFTLKIRSTKLEDSAMYFCASSEARVGEQYFGPGTRLTVT.

The chain combines TRBV14 with TRBJ2-7, with TRBD1 identical over 9 bases. CDR3 length: 12 amino acids. The germline V gene has CDR1 SGHDN and CDR2 FVKESK. Trimming removed 6 bases from V and 5 bases from J; junction bases left unmatched: 2. The CDR3 coding sequence is TGTGCCAGCAGAGACAGGGGGAACGAGCAGTACTTC. Translated: CASRDRGNEQYF. The variable domain in full, completed from reference TRBV14 and TRBJ2-7, reads EAGVTQFPSHSVIEKGQTVTLRCDPISGHDNLYWYRRVMGKEIKFLLHFVKESKQDESGMPNNRFLAERTGGTYSTLKVQPAELEDSGVYFCASRDRGNEQYFGPGTRLTVT.

The V call is TRBV27, the J call TRBJ2-1; TRBD2 matches 10 bases. V lost 7 bases and J lost 8; bases outside the gene matches: 11. Germline values: CDR1 MNHEY, CDR2 SMNVEV (reference sequence). The CDR3 totals 15 residues. The CDR3 DNA is TGTGCCAGCATAGGTCTAGCGGGAGTAGCGGATGAGCAGTTCTTC. As protein: CASIGLAGVADEQFF.

V usage is TRBV9 and J usage is TRBJ2-1; 13 bases are shared with TRBD2. Germline V CDR1 and CDR2: SGDLS, YYNGEE. The CDR3 is made up of 15 amino acids. Trimming took 1 base from V and 5 from J; bases not matched to a gene: 0. The CDR3: CASSVTSGRDNEQFF. The CDR3 nucleotides are TGTGCCAGCAGCGTAACTAGCGGGAGGGACAATGAGCAGTTCTTC.

The chain is built from TRBV6-5 and TRBJ1-2; D gene unclear. The CDR3 is made up of 14 amino acids. Germline CDR1 MNHEY, CDR2 SVGAGI. V was cut by 5 bases and J by 2 bases, with 12 bases left in between. Here the CDR3 reads CASSESPGNYGYTF. The CDR3 nucleotides read TGTGCCAGCAGTGAATCCCCGGGAAACTATGGCTACACCTTC.

The chain has TRBV7-3 and TRBJ2-5; D call uncertain. The length of the CDR3 is 11 residues. The germline V gene encodes CDR1 SGHTA and CDR2 FQGTGA. The ends were cut back, 7 bases at V and 4 bases at J, with 7 bases in the middle. Here the CDR3 reads CASKLLETQYF. CDR3 coding DNA: TGTGCCAGCAAGCTATTAGAGACCCAGTACTTC.

This clone was counted once. The CDR3 DNA follows: TGTGCCAGTAGCCTGGGACTAGCGGGACACGAGCAGTACTTC. Protein: CASSLGLAGHEQYF. The chain has TRBV19 and TRBJ2-5, with 13 bases that match TRBD2. The J call may be faulty, since TRBJ2-7 better matches the DNA end. This CDR3 contains 14 residues. The germline gives CDR1 LNHDA, CDR2 SQIVND (reference sequence).

V and J are TRBV7-9 and TRBJ2-1; 8 bases agree with TRBD1. The CDR3 sequence is 12 residues long. V trimming: 6 bases; J trimming: 10 bases; junction bases outside the gene matches: 5. Germline V lookup: CDR1 SEHNR, CDR2 FQNEAQ (reference sequence). The CDR3 nucleotides read TGTGCCAGCAGGAGGGGACAGGCAGAGCAGTTCTTC. Its translation is CASRRGQAEQFF.